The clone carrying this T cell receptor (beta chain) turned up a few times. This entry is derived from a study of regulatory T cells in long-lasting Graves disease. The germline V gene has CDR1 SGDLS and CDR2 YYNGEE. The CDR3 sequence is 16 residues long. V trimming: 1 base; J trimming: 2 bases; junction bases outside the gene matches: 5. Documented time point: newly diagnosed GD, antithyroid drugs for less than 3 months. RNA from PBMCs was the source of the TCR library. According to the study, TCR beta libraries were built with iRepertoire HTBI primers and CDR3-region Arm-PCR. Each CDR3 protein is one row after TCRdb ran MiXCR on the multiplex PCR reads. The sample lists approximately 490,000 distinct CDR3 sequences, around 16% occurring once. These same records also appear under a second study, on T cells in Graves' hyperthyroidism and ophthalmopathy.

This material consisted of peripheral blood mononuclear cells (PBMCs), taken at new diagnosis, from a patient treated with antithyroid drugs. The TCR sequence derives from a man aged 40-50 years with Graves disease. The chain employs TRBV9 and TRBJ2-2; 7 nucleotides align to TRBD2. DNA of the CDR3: TGTGCCAGCAGCGTAACTCTAGCGGCTAACACCGGGGAGCTGTTTTTT. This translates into CASSVTLAANTGELFF.